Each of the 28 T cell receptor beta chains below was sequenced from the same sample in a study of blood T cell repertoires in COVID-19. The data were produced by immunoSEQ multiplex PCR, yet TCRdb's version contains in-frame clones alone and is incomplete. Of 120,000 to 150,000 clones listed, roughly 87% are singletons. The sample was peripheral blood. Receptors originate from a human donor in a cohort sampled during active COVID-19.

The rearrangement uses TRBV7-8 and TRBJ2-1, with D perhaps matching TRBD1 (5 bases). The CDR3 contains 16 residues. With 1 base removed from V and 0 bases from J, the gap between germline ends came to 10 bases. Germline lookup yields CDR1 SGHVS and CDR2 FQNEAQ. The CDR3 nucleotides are TGTGCCAGCAGCTTAGGGGGCGGACACTCCTACAATGAGCAGTTCTTC. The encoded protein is CASSLGGGHSYNEQFF.

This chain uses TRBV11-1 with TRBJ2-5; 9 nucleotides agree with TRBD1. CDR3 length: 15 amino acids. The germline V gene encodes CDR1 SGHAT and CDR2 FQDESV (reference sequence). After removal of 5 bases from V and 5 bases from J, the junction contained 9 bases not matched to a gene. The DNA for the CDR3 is TGTGCCAGCAGCGCCCGACAGGGGGTCGTGGAGACCCAGTACTTC. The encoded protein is CASSARQGVVETQYF.

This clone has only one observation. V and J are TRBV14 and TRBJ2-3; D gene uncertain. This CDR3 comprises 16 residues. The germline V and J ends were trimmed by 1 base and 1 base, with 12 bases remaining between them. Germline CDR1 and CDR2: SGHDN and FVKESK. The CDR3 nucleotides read TGTGCCAGCAGCCAAGGGTACCTCCGGGGCACAGATACGCAGTATTTT. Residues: CASSQGYLRGTDTQYF.

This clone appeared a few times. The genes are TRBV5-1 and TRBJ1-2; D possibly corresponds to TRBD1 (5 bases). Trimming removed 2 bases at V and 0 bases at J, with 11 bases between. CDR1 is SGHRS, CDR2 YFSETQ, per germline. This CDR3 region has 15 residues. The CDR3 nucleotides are TGCGCCAGCAGCTTACGGGGGGAGTCTAACTATGGCTACACCTTC. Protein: CASSLRGESNYGYTF.

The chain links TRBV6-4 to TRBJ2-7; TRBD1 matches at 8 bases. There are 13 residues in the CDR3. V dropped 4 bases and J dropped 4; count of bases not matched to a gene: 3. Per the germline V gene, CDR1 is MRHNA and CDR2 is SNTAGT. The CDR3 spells CASSVDRGYEQYF. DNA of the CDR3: TGTGCCAGCAGTGTCGACAGGGGTTACGAGCAGTACTTC.

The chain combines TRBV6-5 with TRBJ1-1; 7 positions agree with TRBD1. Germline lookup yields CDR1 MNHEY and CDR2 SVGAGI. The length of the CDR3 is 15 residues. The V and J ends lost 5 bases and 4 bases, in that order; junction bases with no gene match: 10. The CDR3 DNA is TGTGCCAGCAGTCCCCGACAGGGCGGTATCACTGAAGCTTTCTTT. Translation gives CASSPRQGGITEAFF.

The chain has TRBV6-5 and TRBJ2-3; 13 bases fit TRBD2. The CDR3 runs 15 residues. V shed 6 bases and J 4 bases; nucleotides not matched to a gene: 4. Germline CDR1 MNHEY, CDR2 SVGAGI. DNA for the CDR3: TGTGCCAGCAGCCGACTAGCGGGGGGTTCAGATACGCAGTATTTT. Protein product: CASSRLAGGSDTQYF.

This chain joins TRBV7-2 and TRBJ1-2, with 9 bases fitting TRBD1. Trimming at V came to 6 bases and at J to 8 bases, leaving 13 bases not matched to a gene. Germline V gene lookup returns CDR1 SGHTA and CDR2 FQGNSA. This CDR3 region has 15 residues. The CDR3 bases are TGTGCCAGCAGACTCCCGGGACAGGGCTCGGGCGGCTACACCTTC. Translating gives CASRLPGQGSGGYTF.

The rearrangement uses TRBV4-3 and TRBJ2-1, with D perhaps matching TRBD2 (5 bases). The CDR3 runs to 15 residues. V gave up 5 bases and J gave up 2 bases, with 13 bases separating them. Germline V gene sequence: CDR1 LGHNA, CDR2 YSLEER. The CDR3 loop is CASSLKTGTYNEQFF. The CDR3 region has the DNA TGCGCCAGCAGCTTAAAAACGGGGACCTACAATGAGCAGTTCTTC.

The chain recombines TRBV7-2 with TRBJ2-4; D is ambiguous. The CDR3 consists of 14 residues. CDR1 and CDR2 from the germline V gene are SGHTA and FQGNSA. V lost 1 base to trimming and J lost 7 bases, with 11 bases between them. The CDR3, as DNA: TGTGCCAGCAGCTTAGTTGGCAGTAACAACATTCAGTACTTC. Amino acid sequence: CASSLVGSNNIQYF.

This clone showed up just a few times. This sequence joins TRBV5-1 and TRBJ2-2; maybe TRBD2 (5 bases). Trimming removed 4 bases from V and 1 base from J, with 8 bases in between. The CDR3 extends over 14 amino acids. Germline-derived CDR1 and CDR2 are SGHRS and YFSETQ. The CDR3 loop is CASSRAENTGELFF. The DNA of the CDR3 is TGCGCCAGCAGCCGAGCGGAGAACACCGGGGAGCTGTTTTTT.

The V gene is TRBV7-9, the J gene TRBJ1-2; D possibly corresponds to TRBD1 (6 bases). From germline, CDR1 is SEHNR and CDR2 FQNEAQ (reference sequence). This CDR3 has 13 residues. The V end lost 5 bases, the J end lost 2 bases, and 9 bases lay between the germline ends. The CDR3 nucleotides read TGTGCCAGCAGCCGTGACAGGAACTATGGCTACACCTTC. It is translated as CASSRDRNYGYTF.

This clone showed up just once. The CDR3 spells CASSLTGEYGYTF. CDR3 DNA: TGTGCCAGCAGCTTGACAGGAGAGTATGGCTACACCTTC. This chain links TRBV7-9 with TRBJ1-2, with D perhaps matching TRBD1 (6 bases). Trimming took 3 bases from V and 5 from J, leaving 10 bases between them. Germline CDR1 and CDR2: SEHNR and FQNEAQ (reference sequence). The CDR3 length is 13 residues.

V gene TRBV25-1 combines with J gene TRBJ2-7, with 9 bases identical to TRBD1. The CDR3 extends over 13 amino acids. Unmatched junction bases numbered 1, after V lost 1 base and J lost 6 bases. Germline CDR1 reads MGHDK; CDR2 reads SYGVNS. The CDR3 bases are TGTGCCAGCAGTGAATTGGGACAGGGCGAGCAGTACTTC. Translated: CASSELGQGEQYF.

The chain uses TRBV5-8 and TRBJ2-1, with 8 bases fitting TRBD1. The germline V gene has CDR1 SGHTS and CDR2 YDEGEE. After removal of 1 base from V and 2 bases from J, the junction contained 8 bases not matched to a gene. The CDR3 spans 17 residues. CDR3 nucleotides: TGTGCCAGCAGCTTGTATGTGGGACAGGTTCCCTACAATGAGCAGTTCTTC. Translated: CASSLYVGQVPYNEQFF.

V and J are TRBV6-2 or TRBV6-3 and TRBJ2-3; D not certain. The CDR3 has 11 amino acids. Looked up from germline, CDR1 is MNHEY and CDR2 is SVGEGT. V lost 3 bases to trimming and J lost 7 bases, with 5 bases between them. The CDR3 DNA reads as TGTGCCAGCAGTTATGTAAATACGCAGTATTTT. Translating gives CASSYVNTQYF.

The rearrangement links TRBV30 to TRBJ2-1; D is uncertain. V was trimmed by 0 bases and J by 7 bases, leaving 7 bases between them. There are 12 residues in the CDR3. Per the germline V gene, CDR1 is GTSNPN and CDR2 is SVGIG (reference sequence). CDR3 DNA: TGTGCCTGGAGTGTACTCGTGAATGAGCAGTTCTTC. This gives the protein CAWSVLVNEQFF.

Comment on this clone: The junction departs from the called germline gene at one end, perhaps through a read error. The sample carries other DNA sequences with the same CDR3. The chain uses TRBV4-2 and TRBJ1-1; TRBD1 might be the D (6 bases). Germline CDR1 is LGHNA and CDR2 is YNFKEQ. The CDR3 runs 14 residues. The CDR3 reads CASSQEAGDTEAFF. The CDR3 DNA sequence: TGTGCTAGCAGCCAAGAAGCAGGGGACACTGAAGCTTTCTTT.

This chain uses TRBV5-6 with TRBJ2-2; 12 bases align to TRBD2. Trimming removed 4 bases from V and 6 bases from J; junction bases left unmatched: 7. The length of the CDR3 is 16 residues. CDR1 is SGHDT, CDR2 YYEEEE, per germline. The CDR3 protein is CASSHGTSGLSGELFF. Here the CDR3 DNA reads TGTGCCAGCAGCCACGGGACTAGCGGGTTATCCGGGGAGCTGTTTTTT.

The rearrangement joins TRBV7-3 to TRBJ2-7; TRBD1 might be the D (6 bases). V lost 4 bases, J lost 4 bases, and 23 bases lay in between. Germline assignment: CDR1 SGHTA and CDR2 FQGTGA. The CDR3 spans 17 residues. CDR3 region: CASSSSPQSGTYYEQYF. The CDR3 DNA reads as TGTGCCAGCAGCTCTTCCCCCCAATCCGGGACATATTACGAGCAGTACTTC.

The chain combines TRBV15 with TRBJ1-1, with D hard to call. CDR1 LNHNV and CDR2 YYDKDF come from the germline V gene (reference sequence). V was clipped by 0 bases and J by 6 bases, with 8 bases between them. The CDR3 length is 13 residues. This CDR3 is CATSRDIRPEAFF. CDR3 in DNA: TGTGCCACCAGCAGAGATATCAGGCCTGAAGCTTTCTTT.

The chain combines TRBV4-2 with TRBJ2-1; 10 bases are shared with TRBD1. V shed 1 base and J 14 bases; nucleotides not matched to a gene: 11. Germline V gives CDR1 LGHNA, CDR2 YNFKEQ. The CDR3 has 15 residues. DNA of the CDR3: TGTGCCAGCAGCCAAGGAGCCAATCCCGGGACAGGGGAGTTCTTC. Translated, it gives CASSQGANPGTGEFF.

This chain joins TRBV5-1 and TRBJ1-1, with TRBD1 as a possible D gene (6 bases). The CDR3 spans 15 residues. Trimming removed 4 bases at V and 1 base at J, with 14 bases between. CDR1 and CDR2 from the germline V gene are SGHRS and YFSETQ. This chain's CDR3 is CASSISGVTNTEAFF. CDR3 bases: TGCGCCAGCAGCATTTCAGGGGTTACGAACACTGAAGCTTTCTTT.

CDR3 region: CASSEAGGAGNTIYF. The CDR3, as DNA: TGTGCCAGCAGTGAAGCGGGAGGCGCTGGAAACACCATATATTTT. V and J are TRBV2 and TRBJ1-3; unclear D gene. This CDR3 comprises 15 residues. Trimming cost V 0 bases and J 2 bases, with 8 bases left between them. CDR1 SNHLY and CDR2 FYNNEI come from the germline V gene.

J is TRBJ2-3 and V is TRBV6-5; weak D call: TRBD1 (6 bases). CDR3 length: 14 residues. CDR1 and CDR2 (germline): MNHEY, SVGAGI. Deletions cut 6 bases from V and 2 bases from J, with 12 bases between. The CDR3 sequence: CASRRTVLTDTQYF. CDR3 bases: TGTGCCAGCAGAAGGACAGTTCTCACAGATACGCAGTATTTT.

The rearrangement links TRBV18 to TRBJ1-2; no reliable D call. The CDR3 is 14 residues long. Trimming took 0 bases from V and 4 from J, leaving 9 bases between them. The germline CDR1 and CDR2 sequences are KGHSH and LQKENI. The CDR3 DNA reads TGTGCCAGCTCACCACCCGTCGGCGGCTATGGCTACACCTTC. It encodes CASSPPVGGYGYTF.

CDR3 protein: CAWSRQGRVPLHF. CDR3 bases: TGTGCCTGGAGTCGACAGGGTAGGGTCCCCCTCCACTTT. This rearrangement joins TRBV30 to TRBJ1-6; 7 bases map to TRBD1. With 2 bases clipped from V and 13 bases from J, the junction kept 8 bases outside the gene matches. This CDR3 region has 13 residues. CDR1 is GTSNPN, CDR2 SVGIG, per germline (reference sequence).

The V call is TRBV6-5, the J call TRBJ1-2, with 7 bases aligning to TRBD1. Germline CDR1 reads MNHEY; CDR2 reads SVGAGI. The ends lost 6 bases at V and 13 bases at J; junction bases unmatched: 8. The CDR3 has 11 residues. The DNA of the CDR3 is TGTGCCAGCAGCGCCGACAGGGCCGGCACCTTC. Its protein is CASSADRAGTF.